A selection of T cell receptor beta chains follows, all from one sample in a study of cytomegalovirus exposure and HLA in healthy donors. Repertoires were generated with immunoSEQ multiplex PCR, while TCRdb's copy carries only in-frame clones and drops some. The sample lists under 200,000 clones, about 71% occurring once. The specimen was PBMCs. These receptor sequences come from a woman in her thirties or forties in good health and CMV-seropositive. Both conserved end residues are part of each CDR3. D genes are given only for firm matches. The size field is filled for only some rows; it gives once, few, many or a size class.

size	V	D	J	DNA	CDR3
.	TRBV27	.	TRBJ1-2	TGTGCCAGCAGTTCTCCCGGGAGGGGGGTCTATGGCTACACCTTC	CASSSPGRGVYGYTF
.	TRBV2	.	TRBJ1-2	TGTGCCAGCAGTCCCGCGGACTATGGCTACACCTTC	CASSPADYGYTF
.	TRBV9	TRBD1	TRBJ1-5	TGTGCCAGCAGCGTAGCCGGGACAGGGGGTCAGCCCCAGCATTTT	CASSVAGTGGQPQHF
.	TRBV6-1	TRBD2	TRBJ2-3	TGTGCCAGCAGGACTAGCTCCACTGGCACAGATACGCAGTATTTT	CASRTSSTGTDTQYF
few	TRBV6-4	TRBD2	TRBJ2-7	TGTGCCAGCAGTGACAAGCGGGAGCGGGACGAGCAGTACTTC	CASSDKRERDEQYF
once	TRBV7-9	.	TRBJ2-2	TGTTCCAGCAGCTTTAATTTGGAGGCGGGAAAAGGCGCCGGGGAGCTGTTTTTT	CSSSFNLEAGKGAGELFF
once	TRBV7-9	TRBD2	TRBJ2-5	TGTGCCAGCAGCTTAGTGCTAGCGGGGGGAGAGACCCAGTACTTC	CASSLVLAGGETQYF
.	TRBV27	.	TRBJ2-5	TGTGCCAGCAGTTTAGGGCAGGCGGGAGAGACCCAGTACTTC	CASSLGQAGETQYF
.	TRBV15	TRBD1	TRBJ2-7	TGTGCCACCAGCAGAGTAGAGGGGGCTAGCTCCTACGAGCAGTACTTC	CATSRVEGASSYEQYF